This T cell receptor (beta chain) originates from a study of PD-L1 blockade in urothelial cancer. Study background: Male sex and bladder-origin urothelial cancer characterized about 85% of the roughly 29 patients.

Time point defined: peripheral blood 6 weeks after treatment start. The method was immunoSEQ multiplex PCR; TCRdb's version includes in-frame clones alone and lacks a portion of them. The sample records under 55,000 clones, roughly 78% being singletons. Trimming removed 1 base at V and 7 bases at J, with 17 bases between. CDR3 size: 14 residues. Germline V gives CDR1 GTSNPN, CDR2 SVGIG (reference sequence). The rearrangement links TRBV30 to TRBJ2-7; tentative D call: TRBD1 (5 bases). The TCR was taken from a man between 60 and 70 years old with urothelial cancer. Sequenced here: PBMCs, sampled around atezolizumab (anti-PD-L1) treatment. CDR3 region: CAWSAGSLGREQYF. The CDR3 nucleotides are TGTGCCTGGAGTGCCGGTAGTTTGGGGCGGGAGCAGTACTTC.